This T cell receptor beta chain derives from a study of cytomegalovirus exposure and HLA in healthy donors. The study's findings and limits: The study listed roughly 160 cytomegalovirus-associated TCR beta chains. Analysis was performed later, and it showed HLA-associated TCR beta chains to be more clonally expanded than equally common others. Per published accounts, TCR beta sequences correctly predicted the HLA-A and HLA-B alleles of most subjects.

This clone has only one observation. Its antigen is still unknown. Amplification used 60 Vbeta primers and 13 Jbeta primers. Here immunoSEQ multiplex PCR was the method, and the copy in TCRdb shows in-frame clones only, minus some. This table has 90,000 to 100,000 clones, 70% to 85% appearing once. Donors had nominal health at sampling but likely had unrecorded immune exposures. The germline V gene encodes CDR1 MGHDK and CDR2 SYGVNS. V dropped 6 bases and J dropped 3; count of bases not matched to a gene: 9. The CDR3 loop spans 16 amino acids. The source material was PBMCs. This receptor was obtained from a man aged 50-59 years in good health and CMV-seronegative. The chain links TRBV25-1 to TRBJ2-2; 8 bases fit TRBD1. DNA of the CDR3: TGTGCCAGCAGCGATAAACAGGGGGTATACACCGGGGAGCTGTTTTTT. Amino acids: CASSDKQGVYTGELFF.